The 25 T cell receptor beta chains in this list originate from one sample, sequenced in a study of cytomegalovirus exposure and HLA in healthy donors. PCR was performed using 60 Vbeta and 13 Jbeta primers. Generated by immunoSEQ multiplex PCR, the TCRdb table keeps only in-frame clones and is missing some. The table has 150,000 or so clones, around 80% seen once. Specimen: PBMCs. The receptors shown here come from a woman aged 45-65 years in good health and CMV-seropositive.

The table lists this clone with a few counts. The CDR3 sequence is CASSLGAGGPGYGYTF. The CDR3 region has the DNA TGTGCCAGCAGCCTTGGCGCAGGGGGACCTGGCTATGGCTACACCTTC. This chain joins TRBV7-9 and TRBJ1-2, with 7 bases aligning to TRBD1. Germline loops: CDR1 SEHNR, CDR2 FQNEAQ (reference sequence). The V segment lost 5 bases and the J segment 4 bases; nucleotides outside the gene matches: 13. The CDR3 contains 16 residues. The full variable domain, completed using reference TRBV7-9 and TRBJ1-2, is DTGVSQNPRHKITKRGQNVTFRCDPISEHNRLYWYRQTLGQGPEFLTYFQNEAQLEKSRLLSDRFSAERPKGSFSTLEIQRTEQGDSAMYLCASSLGAGGPGYGYTFGSGTRLTVV.

The V and J genes are TRBV5-4 and TRBJ1-1, with 9 bases aligning to TRBD1. CDR3 size: 12 residues. Germline lookup yields CDR1 SGHNT and CDR2 YYREEE (reference sequence). The V and J ends lost 4 bases and 10 bases, in that order; junction bases with no gene match: 5. The CDR3 is CASSQDRGTAFF. Here the CDR3 DNA reads TGTGCCAGCAGCCAAGACAGGGGGACAGCTTTCTTT.

This rearrangement joins TRBV19 to TRBJ1-1, with 7 bases aligning to TRBD1. CDR1 and CDR2 from the germline V gene are LNHDA and SQIVND (reference sequence). CDR3 size: 14 residues. The junction had 4 bases not matched to a gene; V was cut back by 5 bases and J by 1 base. The CDR3 loop is CASSRQGPNTEAFF. CDR3 sequence (DNA): TGTGCCAGTAGTCGACAGGGCCCGAACACTGAAGCTTTCTTT.

This sequence joins TRBV9 and TRBJ2-2; 8 bases are a match to TRBD2. The CDR3 totals 17 residues. V gave up 0 bases and J gave up 3 bases; unmatched junction bases: 7. CDR1 is SGDLS and CDR2 is YYNGEE in the germline V gene. The CDR3 DNA is TGTGCCAGCAGCGTAGTTGGGGGACTAGTCGACACCGGGGAGCTGTTTTTT. Translating gives CASSVVGGLVDTGELFF. Combining the CDR3 with reference TRBV9 and TRBJ2-2 gives the whole variable domain DSGVTQTPKHLITATGQRVTLRCSPRSGDLSVYWYQQSLDQGLQFLIQYYNGEERAKGNILERFSAQQFPDLHSELNLSSLELGDSALYFCASSVVGGLVDTGELFFGEGSRLTVL.

A single count supports this clone. The chain is built from TRBV5-1 and TRBJ2-5; 10 bases map to TRBD2. The CDR3 sequence is 16 residues long. The V segment lost 4 bases and the J segment 1 base; nucleotides outside the gene matches: 7. CDR1 and CDR2 (germline): SGHRS, YFSETQ. The DNA for the CDR3 is TGCGCCAGCAGCCTAGCCCTAGCGGGAGCCCAAGAGACCCAGTACTTC. This translates into CASSLALAGAQETQYF.

The genes are TRBV4-2 and TRBJ1-1; weak D call: TRBD1 (6 bases). The V gene lost 0 bases and the J gene lost 1 base, with 18 bases spanning the gap. The CDR3 has 18 amino acids. CDR1 is LGHNA, CDR2 YNFKEQ, per germline. CDR3 sequence (DNA): TGTGCCAGCAGCCAAGATCGCGGACGGACAGTGACGAACACTGAAGCTTTCTTT. Its translation: CASSQDRGRTVTNTEAFF.

The genes are TRBV7-2 and TRBJ2-3; 11 nucleotides agree with TRBD2. Germline CDR1 is SGHTA and CDR2 is FQGNSA. The CDR3 has 16 amino acids. Trimming took 4 bases from V and 4 from J; bases not matched to a gene: 7. CDR3 amino acids: CASSSNSGGASDTQYF. CDR3 coding DNA: TGTGCCAGCAGCTCAAATAGCGGGGGGGCATCAGATACGCAGTATTTT. Full variable domain (rest looked up from reference TRBV7-2 and TRBJ2-3): GAGVSQSPSNKVTEKGKDVELRCDPISGHTALYWYRQSLGQGLEFLIYFQGNSAPDKSGLPSDRFSAERTGGSVSTLTIQRTQQEDSAVYLCASSSNSGGASDTQYFGPGTRLTVL.

The chain has TRBV19 and TRBJ2-1; 8 nucleotides line up with TRBD2. V lost 4 bases to trimming and J lost 8 bases; unmatched junction nucleotides: 16. Germline assignment: CDR1 LNHDA and CDR2 SQIVND (reference sequence). There are 17 residues in the CDR3. The CDR3 loop is CASSTRLRRGAGDEQFF. CDR3 nucleotides: TGTGCCAGTAGTACGCGACTGCGGCGGGGGGCCGGTGATGAGCAGTTCTTC.

The chain carries TRBV5-1 and TRBJ2-3, with D maybe TRBD1 (7 bases). Germline loops: CDR1 SGHRS, CDR2 YFSETQ. The CDR3 has 17 residues. Trimming cost V 1 base and J 4 bases, with 19 bases left between them. CDR3 sequence (DNA): TGCGCCAGCAGCTTGTCTGGGGGGACAGTGGTCCCAGATACGCAGTATTTT. Its translation is CASSLSGGTVVPDTQYF.

The chain recombines TRBV4-3 with TRBJ2-6; 11 nucleotides line up with TRBD2. Germline V gene lookup returns CDR1 LGHNA and CDR2 YSLEER. V lost 5 bases, J lost 9 bases, and 12 bases stayed unmatched. The CDR3 is made up of 17 amino acids. The CDR3 DNA follows: TGCGCCAGCAGCGGTCTAGCGGGGGGAACCTCGGTCAACGTCCTGACTTTC. Translating gives CASSGLAGGTSVNVLTF.

This clone has more than one count but fewer than ten. The chain links TRBV4-2 to TRBJ2-7; the D gene is possibly TRBD2 (6 bases). The germline V gene has CDR1 LGHNA and CDR2 YNFKEQ. Trimming pared 0 bases from V and 5 bases from J, leaving 17 bases between. This CDR3 is built from 16 residues. The CDR3 DNA sequence: TGTGCCAGCAGCCAAGACCCCGCCGGGACTCCGGACGAGCAGTACTTC. Protein product: CASSQDPAGTPDEQYF.

The chain couples TRBV6-5 to TRBJ2-5; tentatively, D is TRBD2 (7 bases). V was clipped by 11 bases and J by 5 bases, with 18 bases between them. Germline V gene data show CDR1 as MNHEY and CDR2 as SVGAGI. CDR3 length equals 13 residues. CDR3 in DNA: TGTGCCGTCCGGGCGCGGGGGCAGGAGACCCAGTACTTC. As protein: CAVRARGQETQYF.

The rearrangement links TRBV7-9 to TRBJ2-3; perhaps TRBD2 as D (7 bases). V dropped 0 bases and J dropped 2 bases, with 12 bases sitting between them. The CDR3 runs 16 residues. Germline lookup yields CDR1 SEHNR and CDR2 FQNEAQ (reference sequence). DNA of the CDR3: TGTGCCAGCAGCTTAGCTCGGGGGGCTAACACAGATACGCAGTATTTT. This gives the protein CASSLARGANTDTQYF.

The table lists this clone with a few counts. The CDR3 here is CASSSPGDNQPQHF. CDR3 nucleotides: TGTGCCAGCAGTTCCCCAGGGGACAATCAGCCCCAGCATTTT. The chain joins TRBV28 to TRBJ1-5, with D possibly matching TRBD1 (6 bases). This CDR3 spans 14 amino acids. V was pared by 4 bases and J by 3 bases, with 10 bases between. Germline lookup yields CDR1 MDHEN and CDR2 SYDVKM.

The V call is TRBV6-1, the J call TRBJ1-5; D is unresolved. V lost 1 base, J lost 6 bases, and 7 bases lay in between. In germline, CDR1 is MNHNS, CDR2 SASEGT. There are 13 residues in the CDR3. CDR3 protein: CASSEDYGQPQHF. Here the CDR3 DNA reads TGTGCCAGCAGTGAAGATTACGGTCAGCCCCAGCATTTT.

This clone was seen only a few times. The chain couples TRBV15 to TRBJ2-5; 8 nucleotides match TRBD1. Germline V lookup: CDR1 LNHNV, CDR2 YYDKDF (reference sequence). The CDR3 is 14 residues long. J was trimmed by 5 bases and V by 7 bases; bases with no gene match: 9. The CDR3 loop reads CATKPQGASETQYF. CDR3 in DNA: TGTGCCACCAAGCCCCAGGGGGCTTCGGAGACCCAGTACTTC. The variable domain in full, with the rest retrieved from reference TRBV15 and TRBJ2-5, is DAMVIQNPRYQVTQFGKPVTLSCSQTLNHNVMYWYQQKSSQAPKLLFHYYDKDFNNEADTPDNFQSRRPNTSFCFLDIRSPGLGDTAMYLCATKPQGASETQYFGPGTRLLVL.

This chain joins TRBV19 and TRBJ2-3; tentative D call: TRBD2 (5 bases). Germline CDR1 and CDR2: LNHDA and SQIVND (reference sequence). V lost 5 bases and J lost 6, with 12 bases in between. The CDR3 totals 13 residues. The chain's CDR3 is CASSVWTADTQYF. The CDR3, as DNA: TGTGCCAGTAGTGTTTGGACTGCTGATACGCAGTATTTT.

The chain has TRBV9 and TRBJ1-3; 8 bases are a match to TRBD1. Trimming removed 4 bases from V and 2 bases from J; junction bases left unmatched: 2. Germline assignment: CDR1 SGDLS and CDR2 YYNGEE. The length of the CDR3 is 14 residues. The CDR3 DNA follows: TGTGCCAGCAGCCTGGGACAGGCTGGAAACACCATATATTTT. Protein product: CASSLGQAGNTIYF.

The chain carries TRBV6-6 and TRBJ1-1; 7 positions agree with TRBD1. After removal of 5 bases from V and 4 bases from J, the junction contained 1 base not matched to a gene. Germline V gives CDR1 MNHNY, CDR2 SVGAGI (reference sequence). The CDR3 spans 12 residues. The CDR3 here is CASSDRATEAFF. CDR3 nucleotides: TGTGCCAGCAGTGACAGGGCCACTGAAGCTTTCTTT.

The rearrangement uses TRBV13 and TRBJ2-1, with 8 bases matching TRBD2. The CDR3 totals 17 residues. Germline values: CDR1 PRHDT, CDR2 FYEKMQ (reference sequence). J gave up 0 bases and V 4 bases, and 8 bases lay outside the gene matches. In DNA, the CDR3 is TGTGCCAGCAGCTCCCTTAGCGGGACGAGCTCCTACAATGAGCAGTTCTTC. The encoded protein is CASSSLSGTSSYNEQFF.

The chain links TRBV28 to TRBJ1-2; D may be TRBD1 (5 bases). The V end was cut by 7 bases, the J end by 5 bases, with 14 bases between. Germline lookup yields CDR1 MDHEN and CDR2 SYDVKM. CDR3 length: 13 residues. The CDR3 sequence: CASITRGNYGYTF. CDR3 DNA sequence: TGTGCCAGCATCACCCGGGGGAATTATGGCTACACCTTC.

The genes are TRBV6-5 and TRBJ2-1; 7 nucleotides agree with TRBD2. The CDR3 has 15 residues. V lost 2 bases to trimming and J lost 2 bases; unmatched junction nucleotides: 3. CDR1 and CDR2 from the germline V gene are MNHEY and SVGAGI. In DNA, the CDR3 is TGTGCCAGCAGTTACGGGGAGGGAACCTACAATGAGCAGTTCTTC. Its protein is CASSYGEGTYNEQFF.

This rearrangement joins TRBV30 to TRBJ1-5; perhaps TRBD1 as D (5 bases). Per the germline V gene, CDR1 is GTSNPN and CDR2 is SVGIG (reference sequence). V was cut by 0 bases and J by 11 bases, with 14 bases left in between. The CDR3 extends over 13 amino acids. The CDR3 sequence: CAWSVGPRVAQHF. The DNA for the CDR3 is TGTGCCTGGAGTGTGGGGCCCCGAGTTGCCCAGCATTTT.

V and J are TRBV5-1 and TRBJ2-3; TRBD1 aligns across 7 bases. There are 15 residues in the CDR3. Germline loops: CDR1 SGHRS, CDR2 YFSETQ. V lost 4 bases, J lost 2 bases, and 7 bases stayed unmatched. The CDR3 DNA reads as TGCGCCAGCAGCCAGGACGGGACAGTCACAGATACGCAGTATTTT. Protein: CASSQDGTVTDTQYF.

The CDR3 DNA reads TGTGCCAGCAGCCGTATACCGGGACAGGGGGCCGACGAGCAGTACTTC. This translates into CASSRIPGQGADEQYF. The chain is built from TRBV4-2 and TRBJ2-7; 12 bases match TRBD1. The CDR3 extends over 16 amino acids. Trimming at V came to 4 bases and at J to 5 bases, leaving 9 bases not matched to a gene. CDR1 and CDR2 from the germline V gene are LGHNA and YNFKEQ.